This T cell receptor (beta chain) was sequenced in a study of T cells in Graves' hyperthyroidism and ophthalmopathy. Overall study findings and caveats: Expanded thyroid clonotypes (above 0.001) were mostly also found in blood.

The CDR3 covers 13 residues. V dropped 8 bases and J dropped 0 bases, with 10 bases sitting between them. Germline CDR1 is SNHLY and CDR2 is FYNNEI. Ten or more counts support this clonotype. Its antigen is currently unknown. The investigators amplified TCR beta CDR3 regions from RNA transcripts. The HTBI primer set served for first-round RT-PCR of the TCR CDR3. TCRdb called the multiplex PCR reads again in MiXCR, with one record for every CDR3 protein. The table records around 250,000 distinct CDR3 sequences, about 14% of them present only once. Hyperthyroidism was newly diagnosed in patients aged 18 to 65 (duration under 2 months). Out of over 7.5 ml of fresh peripheral blood came the PBMCs.

The receptor was isolated from a woman in her 40s with Graves' hyperthyroidism that later progressed to Graves' ophthalmopathy. The chain links TRBV2 to TRBJ1-1; D call uncertain. Sequenced: blood. CDR3 amino acids: CASFDGLNTEAFF. CDR3 sequence (DNA): TGTGCCAGCTTCGACGGACTGAACACTGAAGCTTTCTTT.